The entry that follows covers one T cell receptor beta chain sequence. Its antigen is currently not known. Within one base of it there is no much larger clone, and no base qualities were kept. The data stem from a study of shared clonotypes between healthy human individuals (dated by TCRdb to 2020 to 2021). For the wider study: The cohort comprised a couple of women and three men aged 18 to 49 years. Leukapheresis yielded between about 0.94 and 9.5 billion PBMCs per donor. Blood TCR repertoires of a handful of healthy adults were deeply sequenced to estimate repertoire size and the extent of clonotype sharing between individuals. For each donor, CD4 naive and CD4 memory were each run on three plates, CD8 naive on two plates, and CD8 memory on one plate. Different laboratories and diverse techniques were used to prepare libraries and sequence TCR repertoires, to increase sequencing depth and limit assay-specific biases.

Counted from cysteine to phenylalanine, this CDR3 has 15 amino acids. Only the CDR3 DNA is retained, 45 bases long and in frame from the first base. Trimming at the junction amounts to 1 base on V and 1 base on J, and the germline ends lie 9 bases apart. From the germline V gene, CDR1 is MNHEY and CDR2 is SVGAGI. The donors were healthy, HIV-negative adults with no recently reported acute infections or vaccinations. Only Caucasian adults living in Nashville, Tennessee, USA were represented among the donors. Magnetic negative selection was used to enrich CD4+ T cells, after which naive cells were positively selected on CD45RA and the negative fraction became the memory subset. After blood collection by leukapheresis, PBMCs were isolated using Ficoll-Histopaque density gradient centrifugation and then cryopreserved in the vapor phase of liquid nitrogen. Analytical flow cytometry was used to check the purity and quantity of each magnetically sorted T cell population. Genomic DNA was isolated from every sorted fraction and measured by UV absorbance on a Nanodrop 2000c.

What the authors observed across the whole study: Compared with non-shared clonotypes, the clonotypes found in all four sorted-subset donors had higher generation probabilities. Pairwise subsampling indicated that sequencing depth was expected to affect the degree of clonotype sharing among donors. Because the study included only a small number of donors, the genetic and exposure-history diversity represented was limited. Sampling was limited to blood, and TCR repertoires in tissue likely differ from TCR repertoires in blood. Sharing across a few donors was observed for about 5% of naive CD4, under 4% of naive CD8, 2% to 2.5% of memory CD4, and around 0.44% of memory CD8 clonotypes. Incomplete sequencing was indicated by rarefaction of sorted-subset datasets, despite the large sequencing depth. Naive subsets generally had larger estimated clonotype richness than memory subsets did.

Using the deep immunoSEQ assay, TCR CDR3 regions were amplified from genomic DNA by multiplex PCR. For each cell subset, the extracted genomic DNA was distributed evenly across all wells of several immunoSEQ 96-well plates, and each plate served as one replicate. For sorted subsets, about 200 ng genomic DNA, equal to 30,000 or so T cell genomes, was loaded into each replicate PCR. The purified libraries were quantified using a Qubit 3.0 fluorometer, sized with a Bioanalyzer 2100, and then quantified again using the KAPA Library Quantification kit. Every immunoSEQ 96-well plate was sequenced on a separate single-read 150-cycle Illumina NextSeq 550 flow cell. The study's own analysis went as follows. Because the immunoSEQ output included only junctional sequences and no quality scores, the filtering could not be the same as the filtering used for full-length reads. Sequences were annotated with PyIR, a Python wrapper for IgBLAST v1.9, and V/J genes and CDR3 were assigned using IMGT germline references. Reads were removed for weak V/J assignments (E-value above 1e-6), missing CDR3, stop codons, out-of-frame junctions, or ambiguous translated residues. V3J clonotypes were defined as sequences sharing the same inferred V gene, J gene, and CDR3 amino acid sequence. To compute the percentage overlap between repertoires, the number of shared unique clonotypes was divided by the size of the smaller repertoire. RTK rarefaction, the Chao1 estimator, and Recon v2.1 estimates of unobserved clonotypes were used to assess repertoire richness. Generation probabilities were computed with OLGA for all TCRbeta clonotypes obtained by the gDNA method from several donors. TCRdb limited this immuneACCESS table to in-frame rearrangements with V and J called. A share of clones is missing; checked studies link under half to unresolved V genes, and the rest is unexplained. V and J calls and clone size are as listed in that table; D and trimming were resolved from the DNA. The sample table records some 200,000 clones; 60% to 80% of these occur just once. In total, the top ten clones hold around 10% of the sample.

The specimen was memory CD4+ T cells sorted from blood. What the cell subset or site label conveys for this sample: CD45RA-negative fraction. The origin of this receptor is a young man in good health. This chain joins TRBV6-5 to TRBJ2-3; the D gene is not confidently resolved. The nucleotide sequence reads TGTGCCAGCAGTTACTTGTCTGGGCGCACAGATACGCAGTATTTT. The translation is CASSYLSGRTDTQYF.